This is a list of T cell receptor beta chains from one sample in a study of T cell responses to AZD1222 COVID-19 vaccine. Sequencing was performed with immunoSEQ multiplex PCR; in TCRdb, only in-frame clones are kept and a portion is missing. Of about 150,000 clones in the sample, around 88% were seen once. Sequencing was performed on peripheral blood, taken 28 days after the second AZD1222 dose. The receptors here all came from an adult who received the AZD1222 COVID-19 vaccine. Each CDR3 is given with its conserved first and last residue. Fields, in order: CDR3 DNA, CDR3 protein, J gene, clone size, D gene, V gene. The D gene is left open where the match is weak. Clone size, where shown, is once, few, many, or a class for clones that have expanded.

TGTGCCAGCAGTTACATCCTAAAAGACCTCAGGGATACGCAGTATTTT	CASSYILKDLRDTQYF	TRBJ2-3	NA	NA	TRBV6-9
TGCAGCGTTCTGGGGTTGGGAGGCTACACCTTC	CSVLGLGGYTF	TRBJ1-2	NA	NA	TRBV29-1
TGTGCCAGCAGTGAAGGTCTGGACACAGATACGCAGTATTTT	CASSEGLDTDTQYF	TRBJ2-3	NA	NA	TRBV25-1
TGCGCCAGCAGCTTTGCGCAGGCCAGGAACTATGGCTACACCTTC	CASSFAQARNYGYTF	TRBJ1-2	NA	NA	TRBV5-1
TGTGCCAGCAGTTACGGCTTAGGGGGGTCGAACGAGCAGTACTTC	CASSYGLGGSNEQYF	TRBJ2-7	NA	NA	TRBV6-2/TRBV6-3
TGTGCCAGCAGTGGGGACAGGAAAGGGAACTATGGCTACACCTTC	CASSGDRKGNYGYTF	TRBJ1-2	NA	TRBD1	TRBV2
TGTGCCAGCAGTTACGTGCGGGGGGACACAGATACGCAGTATTTT	CASSYVRGDTDTQYF	TRBJ2-3	NA	TRBD2	TRBV6-5
TGTGCCAGCAGCCAAGATCGGACTAGGCAGTTCTTC	CASSQDRTRQFF	TRBJ2-1	NA	TRBD2	TRBV14
TGTGCCAGCTCACGAGGCCGGAACTACGAGCAGTACTTC	CASSRGRNYEQYF	TRBJ2-7	NA	NA	TRBV18
TGTGCCAGTAGTGCGTCCTACAGAGGGGGCCTCTCTGGAAACACCATATATTTT	CASSASYRGGLSGNTIYF	TRBJ1-3	NA	TRBD1	TRBV19
TGTGCCAGCAGCTTGGTGAGACAGGCGAACACCGGGGAGCTGTTTTTT	CASSLVRQANTGELFF	TRBJ2-2	NA	NA	TRBV5-4
TGTGCCAGCAGCCAAGCATGGAGACCGGGACTAGCGGGGGGGAACAACACAGATACGCAGTATTTT	CASSQAWRPGLAGGNNTDTQYF	TRBJ2-3	NA	TRBD2	TRBV3-1/TRBV3-2
TGCGCCAGCAGCTTGGGCGACGGGTATGGCTACACCTTC	CASSLGDGYGYTF	TRBJ1-2	once	NA	TRBV5-1
TGCGCCAGCAGCCAAGATCTGGGAACATATGGCTACACCTTC	CASSQDLGTYGYTF	TRBJ1-2	NA	NA	TRBV4-3
TGCGCCAGCAGTGACCGCCGGGACGGTGAAGCTTTCTTT	CASSDRRDGEAFF	TRBJ1-1	NA	NA	TRBV10-2
TGTGCCAGCATGTGGAGCTACGAGCAGTACTTC	CASMWSYEQYF	TRBJ2-7	NA	NA	TRBV6-1
TGTGCCAGCAGCTCCCCCCCGGGGAGCCTCACCGGGGAGCTGTTTTTT	CASSSPPGSLTGELFF	TRBJ2-2	NA	NA	TRBV7-9
TGTGCCAGCAGTTCAGGGTTTAACACTGAAGCTTTCTTT	CASSSGFNTEAFF	TRBJ1-1	NA	NA	TRBV13
TGTGCCAGTAGCCCGGGACACCAACTAATGAACACTGAAGCTTTCTTT	CASSPGHQLMNTEAFF	TRBJ1-1	NA	NA	TRBV19
TGTGCCAGCAGCTTAGGTCGACAGGGGCAGGGGCAGCCCCAGCATTTT	CASSLGRQGQGQPQHF	TRBJ1-5	once	TRBD1	TRBV11-2
TGTGCCAGCAGCTTAGAGCGGCTACAGGGGTTTGGAAACACCATATATTTT	CASSLERLQGFGNTIYF	TRBJ1-3	once	TRBD1	TRBV7-9
TGTGCCAGCAGTATTGCAAGCTCCTACAATGAGCAGTTCTTC	CASSIASSYNEQFF	TRBJ2-1	NA	NA	TRBV2
TGCGCCAGCAGCCAAGACGAGTCTGGCAGGGCATCAGTGAACACTGAAGCTTTCTTT	CASSQDESGRASVNTEAFF	TRBJ1-1	NA	NA	TRBV4-1
TGTGCCAGCAGCGGGGACACAGATACGCAGTATTTT	CASSGDTDTQYF	TRBJ2-3	NA	NA	TRBV9
TGTGCCAGCAGCTTAGCGTCGGTAGCGGGGGGAAGCTCCTACAATGAGCAGTTCTTC	CASSLASVAGGSSYNEQFF	TRBJ2-1	NA	TRBD2	TRBV7-8
TGTGCCAGCGGTGTTGGGGAAGCTCAGCCCCAGCATTTT	CASGVGEAQPQHF	TRBJ1-5	NA	NA	TRBV9
TGCGCCAGCAGCCGGGACGGCCGCGGGCCCCAGCATTTT	CASSRDGRGPQHF	TRBJ1-5	few	NA	TRBV10-2
TGCGCCAGCAGCTTGGCGTCAGGTTCGAACACCGGGGAGCTGTTTTTT	CASSLASGSNTGELFF	TRBJ2-2	NA	NA	TRBV5-1
TGTGCCAGCACCCAACAGGGGTTTAGCACAGATACGCAGTATTTT	CASTQQGFSTDTQYF	TRBJ2-3	NA	TRBD1	TRBV7-9
TGTGCCAGTAGTATAGGGCAGGGGGCGTGGGTCACTGAAGCTTTCTTT	CASSIGQGAWVTEAFF	TRBJ1-1	NA	TRBD1	TRBV19
TGTGCCAGCAGCTTAGGTCTAGCGACCCCCTACGAGCAGTACTTC	CASSLGLATPYEQYF	TRBJ2-7	NA	NA	TRBV5-4
TGTGCCAGCAGTTACTCACCTCCCACAACTAATGAAAAACTGTTTTTT	CASSYSPPTTNEKLFF	TRBJ1-4	many	NA	TRBV6-5
TGTGCCATCAGGGACAAAAAGACCCAGTACTTC	CAIRDKKTQYF	TRBJ2-5	NA	NA	TRBV10-3
TGTGCCAGCAGCCCGCCAACAGGGATTAACTATGGCTACACCTTC	CASSPPTGINYGYTF	TRBJ1-2	NA	NA	TRBV11-1
TGTGCCAGCATTCCCGGGACAGGGGACCCCAACACCGGGGAGCTGTTTTTT	CASIPGTGDPNTGELFF	TRBJ2-2	NA	NA	TRBV21-1
TGCGCCAGCAGCTTATTAGGCAGGGAGAACACCGGGGAGCTGTTTTTT	CASSLLGRENTGELFF	TRBJ2-2	NA	NA	TRBV5-1
TGTGCCAGCAGCTTAGTAGCGCGGGTCACAGATACGCAGTATTTT	CASSLVARVTDTQYF	TRBJ2-3	NA	NA	TRBV7-2
TGCGCCAGCAGCTTGTCGGGGCCCGGCAGTTCACCCCTCCACTTT	CASSLSGPGSSPLHF	TRBJ1-6	NA	NA	TRBV5-1
TGTGCCAGCAGTCTCACAGGGGGTAATAACTATGGCTACACCTTC	CASSLTGGNNYGYTF	TRBJ1-2	NA	TRBD1	TRBV6-5
TGTGCCAGCACCTCACGGGGGGGCGGCACTGAAGCTTTCTTT	CASTSRGGGTEAFF	TRBJ1-1	NA	NA	TRBV6-5
TGTGCCAGCAGCTTGGGCTCGACAGGGAGGGGGAGCATTCAGTACTTC	CASSLGSTGRGSIQYF	TRBJ2-4	NA	NA	TRBV11-2
TGTGCCAGTCGGCAAAACCGGGGCTATGGCTACACCTTC	CASRQNRGYGYTF	TRBJ1-2	NA	NA	TRBV19
TGTGCCAGCAGTGGGGGGCTTGGGACAGGCTCCGAAAAACTGTTTTTT	CASSGGLGTGSEKLFF	TRBJ1-4	NA	TRBD1	TRBV9
TGTGCCATCTCAGGGCTGAGCTCCTACGAGCAGTACTTC	CAISGLSSYEQYF	TRBJ2-7	once	NA	TRBV10-3
TGTGCCAGCAGCGGACCAGGGACTAGGAGCGAGCAGTACTTC	CASSGPGTRSEQYF	TRBJ2-7	NA	TRBD2	TRBV9
TGTGCCAGCAGCCCCACAGGGTATAGCAATCAGCCCCAGCATTTT	CASSPTGYSNQPQHF	TRBJ1-5	NA	NA	TRBV6-5
TGTGCCAGCAGGCTCCAATACAGGGGGCCGGACACCATATATTTT	CASRLQYRGPDTIYF	TRBJ1-3	NA	TRBD1	TRBV6-5
TGTGCCAGCAGCCTCTCGGTTGAGGGTGGAAACACCATATATTTT	CASSLSVEGGNTIYF	TRBJ1-3	NA	NA	TRBV6-5
TGTGCCAGCAGCCAGGGGGTGGGGAATACAGATACGCAGTATTTT	CASSQGVGNTDTQYF	TRBJ2-3	NA	TRBD1	TRBV7-7
TGTGCCAGCAGCCACGGGCCTGTCTTATATGGCTACACCTTC	CASSHGPVLYGYTF	TRBJ1-2	NA	NA	TRBV3-1/TRBV3-2
TGTGCCAGCAGCTGGGGCCAGGTTAACTATGGCTACACCTTC	CASSWGQVNYGYTF	TRBJ1-2	NA	NA	TRBV5-8
TGCGCCAGCAGCCAAGATAGGGCAGGGGATATTGATGGCTACACCTTC	CASSQDRAGDIDGYTF	TRBJ1-2	NA	NA	TRBV4-3
TGTGCCAGCAGCTACCGGGTCGGAGATCAGCCCCAGCATTTT	CASSYRVGDQPQHF	TRBJ1-5	NA	NA	TRBV27
TGTGCCAGCAGCTCTGGTGAGAGGCGCACAGATACGCAGTATTTT	CASSSGERRTDTQYF	TRBJ2-3	NA	NA	TRBV7-9
TGTGCCAGTAGTATGGGAGGGGATAAACTGTTTTTT	CASSMGGDKLFF	TRBJ1-4	NA	NA	TRBV19
TGTGCCAGCAGCTTTTATAAGGGGGCGACAGGAGGCTACACCTTC	CASSFYKGATGGYTF	TRBJ1-2	once	TRBD1	TRBV5-6
TGTGCCAGCAGTGAATCCGTAGACAGTTACACTGAAGCTTTCTTT	CASSESVDSYTEAFF	TRBJ1-1	NA	NA	TRBV25-1
TGTGCCAGCAGATCCCCCACAGCCCTTAACTATGGCTACACCTTC	CASRSPTALNYGYTF	TRBJ1-2	NA	NA	TRBV5-6